Each of the 20 T cell receptor beta chains below was sequenced from the same sample in a study of graft-versus-host responses after intestinal transplantation. Clones were sequenced by immunoSEQ multiplex PCR, and TCRdb holds only the in-frame ones, with some missing. The table records about 86,000 clones, around 90% of them present only once. For these receptors, no antigen is known. This sample comprised unstimulated CD8+ T cells sorted from spleen or lymph node cells, obtained before intestinal transplant. The receptors were gathered from a human donor who received an intestinal transplant.

V is TRBV7-2 and J is TRBJ2-5; TRBD1 is a possible D gene (6 bases). Germline-derived CDR1 and CDR2 are SGHTA and FQGNSA. V was clipped by 1 base and J by 2 bases, with 11 bases between them. The CDR3 runs to 15 residues. DNA of the CDR3: TGTGCCAGCAGCTTAGTTTGGACAGCGCAAGAGACCCAGTACTTC. Its protein is CASSLVWTAQETQYF.

This chain joins TRBV5-4 and TRBJ2-3; D is perhaps TRBD2 (7 bases). Germline CDR1 reads SGHNT; CDR2 reads YYREEE (reference sequence). Trimming pared 0 bases from V and 5 bases from J, leaving 10 bases between. This CDR3 comprises 14 residues. The CDR3 here is CASSLEGGGDTQYF. CDR3 DNA sequence: TGTGCCAGCAGCTTGGAGGGGGGGGGAGATACGCAGTATTTT.

This chain connects TRBV15 to TRBJ2-7, with D uncertain. Trimming left V 4 bases short and J 2 bases short, with 9 bases between. Germline loops: CDR1 LNHNV, CDR2 YYDKDF (reference sequence). The CDR3 has 13 amino acids. CDR3 in DNA: TGTGCCACCAGCACCACAGACACCTACGAGCAGTACTTC. Amino acids: CATSTTDTYEQYF.

This clone was seen only a few times. The gene calls are TRBV5-4 and TRBJ2-7; 10 bases are shared with TRBD2. Germline V gives CDR1 SGHNT, CDR2 YYREEE (reference sequence). This CDR3 comprises 14 residues. After removal of 0 bases from V and 4 bases from J, the junction contained 1 base not matched to a gene. CDR3 DNA sequence: TGTGCCAGCAGCTTGGCTAGCGGGAGTTACGAGCAGTACTTC. It translates to CASSLASGSYEQYF.

This clone was recorded a few times. The gene calls are TRBV10-3 and TRBJ1-5; 11 bases align to TRBD1. Germline assignment: CDR1 ENHRY and CDR2 SYGVKD. J gave up 5 bases and V 4 bases, and 4 bases lay outside the gene matches. The CDR3 totals 15 residues. For the CDR3, the DNA is TGTGCCATCAGTGTGGGGGGACAGGGGGATCAGCCCCAGCATTTT. It specifies CAISVGGQGDQPQHF.

The chain employs TRBV11-2 and TRBJ1-1, with D possibly matching TRBD1 (5 bases). The CDR3 has 12 residues. Germline assignment: CDR1 SGHAT and CDR2 FQNNGV. V lost 5 bases and J lost 6, with 10 bases in between. The CDR3 region is CASSPAGAEAFF. The CDR3 nucleotides read TGTGCCAGCAGCCCCGCGGGGGCTGAAGCTTTCTTT. The variable domain in full, with the rest retrieved from reference TRBV11-2 and TRBJ1-1, is EAGVAQSPRYKIIEKRQSVAFWCNPISGHATLYWYQQILGQGPKLLIQFQNNGVVDDSQLPKDRFSAERLKGVDSTLKIQPAKLEDSAVYLCASSPAGAEAFFGQGTRLTVV.

CDR3 sequence: CASSLAGTRRGETQYF. The CDR3 nucleotides are TGTGCCAGCAGCTTAGCCGGGACTAGGAGAGGAGAGACCCAGTACTTC. The chain couples TRBV13 to TRBJ2-5; TRBD2 aligns across 8 bases. Germline CDR1 and CDR2: PRHDT and FYEKMQ (reference sequence). V shed 1 base and J 4 bases; nucleotides not matched to a gene: 8. There are 16 residues in the CDR3.

The genes are TRBV25-1 and TRBJ2-3; no firm D call. The CDR3 has 12 residues. Trimming shortened V by 5 bases and J by 6 bases, and 9 bases separated the two germline ends. CDR1 MGHDK and CDR2 SYGVNS come from the germline V gene. The CDR3 coding sequence is TGTGCCAGCAGTCTTAGTAGCGATACGCAGTATTTT. Amino acid sequence: CASSLSSDTQYF.

This chain connects TRBV5-1 to TRBJ2-5, with 7 bases aligning to TRBD1. The J call may be wrong; the DNA end is better matched by TRBJ2-7. The germline gives CDR1 SGHRS, CDR2 YFSETQ. CDR3 length equals 14 residues. CDR3 in amino acids: CASSSSTGSYEQYF. DNA of the CDR3: TGCGCCAGCAGCTCCTCGACAGGGTCCTACGAGCAGTACTTC.

The rearrangement uses TRBV27 and TRBJ2-1; 10 bases fit TRBD2. Germline V gene lookup returns CDR1 MNHEY and CDR2 SMNVEV (reference sequence). Germline trimming cut 3 bases from V and 2 bases from J; bases unmatched to any gene: 1. The CDR3 is made up of 15 amino acids. The CDR3 nucleotides read TGTGCCAGCAGTTTGAGCGGGGGGGCCTACAATGAGCAGTTCTTC. Residues: CASSLSGGAYNEQFF.

The chain combines TRBV7-9 with TRBJ1-3; weak D call: TRBD1 (5 bases). V was cut by 6 bases and J by 2 bases, with 17 bases left in between. Per germline, CDR1 SEHNR and CDR2 FQNEAQ (reference sequence). The length of the CDR3 is 16 residues. This chain's CDR3 is CASSKSGDGAGNTIYF. The CDR3 DNA reads TGTGCCAGCAGTAAATCGGGGGATGGAGCTGGAAACACCATATATTTT.

The chain uses TRBV27 and TRBJ2-7; D is possibly TRBD1 (6 bases). Per the germline V gene, CDR1 is MNHEY and CDR2 is SMNVEV (reference sequence). There are 13 residues in the CDR3. V dropped 5 bases and J dropped 4 bases, with 12 bases sitting between them. CDR3 residues: CASSPGAVYEQYF. The CDR3 bases are TGTGCCAGCAGTCCAGGGGCGGTGTACGAGCAGTACTTC.

The CDR3 protein is CASSQETGYNSPLHF. The CDR3 DNA is TGCGCCAGCAGCCAAGAGACAGGCTATAATTCACCCCTCCACTTT. The rearrangement joins TRBV4-3 to TRBJ1-6, with D maybe TRBD1 (6 bases). V was clipped by 0 bases and J by 3 bases, with 6 bases between them. The V gene's germline CDR1 is LGHNA and CDR2 YSLEER. The CDR3 loop spans 15 amino acids.

The rearrangement links TRBV9 to TRBJ1-1; TRBD1 aligns across 9 bases. The ends lost 3 bases at V and 6 bases at J; junction bases unmatched: 6. The CDR3 is made up of 14 amino acids. The germline CDR1 and CDR2 sequences are SGDLS and YYNGEE. CDR3 sequence (DNA): TGTGCCAGCAGCGGACAGGGGGGTGTCTCTGAAGCTTTCTTT. The encoded protein is CASSGQGGVSEAFF.

The chain recombines TRBV19 with TRBJ2-1; D is undetermined. The CDR3 runs to 13 residues. The ends were cut back, 5 bases at V and 6 bases at J, with 11 bases in the middle. The V gene's germline CDR1 is LNHDA and CDR2 SQIVND (reference sequence). CDR3 bases: TGTGCCAGTAGTGATCGACCAGGCAATGAGCAGTTCTTC. Residues: CASSDRPGNEQFF.

The genes are TRBV30 and TRBJ2-7, with D tentatively TRBD2 (5 bases). The CDR3 has 14 residues. Germline assignment: CDR1 GTSNPN and CDR2 SVGIG (reference sequence). Deletions cut 0 bases from V and 5 bases from J, with 14 bases between. This CDR3 is CAWSVSFGRDEQYF. DNA of the CDR3: TGTGCCTGGAGTGTCAGTTTCGGGCGGGACGAGCAGTACTTC.

V is TRBV19 and J is TRBJ1-2, with 7 bases identical to TRBD1. Germline loops: CDR1 LNHDA, CDR2 SQIVND (reference sequence). CDR3 size: 13 residues. V shed 3 bases and J 6 bases; nucleotides not matched to a gene: 4. CDR3 sequence reads: CASSMGQRNGYTF. The DNA for the CDR3 is TGTGCCAGTAGTATGGGACAGAGGAATGGCTACACCTTC.

This chain joins TRBV12-5 and TRBJ1-6; the match to TRBD1 covers 7 bases. This CDR3 comprises 19 residues. Germline V gene lookup returns CDR1 LGHNT and CDR2 FRNRAP. After removal of 2 bases from V and 8 bases from J, the junction contained 18 bases not matched to a gene. The CDR3 DNA reads as TGTGCTAGTGGTTTGCTCCCGCCGACAGGGCCGATCCCGTATTCACCCCTCCACTTT. Translating gives CASGLLPPTGPIPYSPLHF.

Points on this clone: At one boundary the junction diverges from the germline segment, which might be a read error. The V call is TRBV5-1, the J call TRBJ2-2, with a possible D match to TRBD2 (5 bases). Germline CDR1 is SGHRS and CDR2 is YFSETQ. The CDR3 is 15 residues long. This chain's CDR3 is CASSLLGMNTGELLF. For the CDR3, the DNA is TGCGCCAGCAGCTTGCTAGGGATGAACACCGGGGAGCTGCTTTTT.

About this clone itself: The sample holds other DNA sequences that translate to the same CDR3. V and J are TRBV27 and TRBJ1-1; weak D call: TRBD1 (5 bases). Trimming removed 5 bases at V and 5 bases at J, with 15 bases between. Germline CDR1 MNHEY, CDR2 SMNVEV (reference sequence). The CDR3 contains 14 residues. The CDR3 loop reads CASSLGQGRTEAFF. CDR3 in DNA: TGTGCCAGCAGTCTAGGGCAGGGAAGGACTGAAGCTTTCTTT.